This T cell receptor beta chain was sequenced during a study of blood T cell repertoires in COVID-19. Study as a whole: PBMCs, B-cell-depleted T cells, or T cells were the source of the cDNA or gDNA that made up the material.

CDR1 and CDR2 from the germline V gene are MNHNY and SVGAGI (reference sequence). V shed 0 bases, J shed 6 bases, and the junction held 4 bases outside the gene matches. This CDR3 spans 16 amino acids. This table comes from immunoSEQ multiplex PCR, and its TCRdb copy is limited to in-frame clones, with some not included. The table records roughly 250,000 clones, approximately 79% of them present only once. This clonotype was obtained from a woman between 40 and 55 years old with active or convalescent COVID-19. Sequencing was done on a sample of peripheral blood. The genes are TRBV6-6 and TRBJ1-4; 10 nucleotides match TRBD1. The CDR3 DNA sequence: TGTGCCAGCAGTTACTCTAGGGACAGGGGTTATGAAAAACTGTTTTTT. This sequence encodes CASSYSRDRGYEKLFF.